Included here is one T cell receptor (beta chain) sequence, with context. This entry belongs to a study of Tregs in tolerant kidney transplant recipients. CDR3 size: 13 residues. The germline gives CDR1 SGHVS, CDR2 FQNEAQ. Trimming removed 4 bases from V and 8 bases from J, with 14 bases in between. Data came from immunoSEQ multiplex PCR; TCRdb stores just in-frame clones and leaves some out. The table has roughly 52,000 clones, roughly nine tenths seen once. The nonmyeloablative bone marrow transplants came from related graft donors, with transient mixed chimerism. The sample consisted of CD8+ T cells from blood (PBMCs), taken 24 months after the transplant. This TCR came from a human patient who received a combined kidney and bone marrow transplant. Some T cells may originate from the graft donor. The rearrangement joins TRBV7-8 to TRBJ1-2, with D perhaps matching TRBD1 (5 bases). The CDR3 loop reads CASSSTALGGYTF. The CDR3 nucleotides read TGTGCCAGCAGCTCGACAGCTCTAGGAGGCTACACCTTC.